The clone carrying this TCR beta chain has a handful of counts. Its antigen is currently unknown. Possible read error: a much larger clone is one base away. This entry is derived from a study of T cells in Graves' hyperthyroidism and ophthalmopathy. Study as a whole: Blood was drawn when the patient was first diagnosed and still untreated.

Points from the study as a whole: Median prediction lead before ophthalmopathy onset was 6.5 months with the model.

Unmatched junction bases numbered 10, after V lost 1 base and J lost 2 bases. The CDR3 contains 17 residues. RNA transcripts provided the source from which TCR beta CDR3 regions were amplified. First-round RT-PCR of the TCR CDR3 relied on the HTBI primer set. TCRdb redid the calling of the multiplex PCR reads with MiXCR, one entry per CDR3 protein. The profile shows 300,000 to 400,000 distinct CDR3 sequences, 15% to 20% of them singletons. The specimen sequenced was blood. This chain joins TRBV12-3 or TRBV12-4 and TRBJ2-5; 7 nucleotides match TRBD2. The TCR sequence derives from a woman in her 50s with Graves' hyperthyroidism. Here the CDR3 reads CASSLVGGSHSQETQYF. The DNA of the CDR3 is TGTGCCAGCAGTTTAGTGGGGGGGTCCCATTCGCAAGAGACCCAGTACTTC.